The T cell receptor (beta chain) described here comes from a study of T cells in Graves' hyperthyroidism and ophthalmopathy. Study outcomes and limitations: For ophthalmopathy, model prediction preceded onset by a median roughly 6.2 months. A 13 V-J model separated ophthalmopathy from stable hyperthyroidism.

J gave up 3 bases and V 0 bases, and 6 bases lay outside the gene matches. The CDR3 loop spans 16 amino acids. The germline gives CDR1 SGHAT, CDR2 FQNNGV. Using RNA transcripts as the source, TCR beta CDR3 regions were amplified. TCR CDR3 regions were first amplified by RT-PCR with HTBI primers. TCRdb itself ran the multiplex PCR reads through MiXCR, one entry per CDR3 protein. The profile covers 640,000 or so distinct CDR3 sequences, with roughly 15% appearing a single time and 4.3% taken by the ten largest. Diagnoses were made from clinical symptoms, serum measures (thyroxine and TRAb), thyroid ultrasound and orbital computed tomography. In regard to this clonotype: Its target is unknown.

The rearrangement links TRBV11-2 to TRBJ2-7; TRBD2 agrees at 9 bases. The source is a middle-aged woman with Graves' ophthalmopathy. The sample taken for sequencing was blood. DNA for the CDR3: TGTGCCAGCAGCTTAGAAATAGCGGGAGAAAGCTACGAGCAGTACTTC. Translation: CASSLEIAGESYEQYF.